This T cell receptor (beta chain) is from a study of post-analysis software for immune sequencing data. General observations from the study: TRBV segments more frequent in patients than in controls numbered about 5 and included TRBV5-6, TRBV5-1 and TRBV20-1.

Incorporated into the TCR beta cDNA libraries were unique molecular identifiers, which served to reduce PCR and sequencing biases. MiXCR, run by TCRdb on the PCR reads, gives a single entry per CDR3 protein. The table lists roughly 800,000 distinct CDR3 sequences, about 50% of them singletons, with roughly 4.4% in the top ten. Note on this clonotype: Its antigen is unknown.

Deletions cut 4 bases from V and 4 bases from J, with 17 bases between. Germline loops: CDR1 SGHRS, CDR2 YFSETQ. This CDR3 spans 15 amino acids. This clonotype was obtained from a girl between 10 and 17 years old with multiple sclerosis. The V call is TRBV5-1, the J call TRBJ1-2, with a weak D call TRBD1 (6 bases). The sample taken for sequencing was blood. The CDR3 sequence: CASSLGHGVGYGYTF. For the CDR3, the DNA is TGCGCCAGCAGCCTGGGACACGGGGTCGGCTATGGCTACACCTTC. Drawing the rest from reference TRBV5-1 and TRBJ1-2, the complete variable domain is KAGVTQTPRYLIKTRGQQVTLSCSPISGHRSVSWYQQTPGQGLQFLFEYFSETQRNKGNFPGRFSGRQFSNSRSEMNVSTLELGDSALYLCASSLGHGVGYGYTFGSGTRLTVV.